A single sample is the source of the 13 T cell receptor beta chains below, sequenced in a study of blood T cells in healthy people across ages. A J-beta primer mix and a sample-barcoded 5' primer were used in a second PCR of about 6 to 12 cycles. A single record per CDR3 protein comes from TCRdb applying MiXCR to the 5' RACE reads. Of approximately 810,000 distinct CDR3 sequences in the sample, 25% to 35% were seen once. Sequencing was done on a sample of blood. The receptors come from a woman at least 80 years old in good health.

As for this clonotype: With a much larger clone just one base away, this may be a read error. V gene TRBV7-2 combines with J gene TRBJ2-4; D possibly matches TRBD1 or TRBD2 (5 bases each). Gene TRBJ2-5 matches the end of the DNA better, so the J call may be wrong. The CDR3 totals 15 residues. The germline V gene has CDR1 SGHTA and CDR2 FQGNSA. The CDR3 DNA follows: TGTGCCGGCAGCTCCGGGACGGTACTTCAAGAGACCCAGTACTTC. Translating it yields CAGSSGTVLQETQYF.

This clonotype was found a few times. In nucleotides, the CDR3 is TGTGCCAGCAGTTTTGCAGGGGGCAATGGCTACACCTTC. Translated: CASSFAGGNGYTF. The chain uses TRBV28 and TRBJ1-2; TRBD1 aligns across 8 bases. This CDR3 is 13 amino acids long. The J segment lost 6 bases and the V segment lost 3 bases, leaving 3 bases of the junction unmatched. CDR1 and CDR2 (germline): MDHEN, SYDVKM.

Comment on this clonotype: One base away lies a much larger clone, so this may be a sequencing read error. The J gene is TRBJ2-7, the V gene TRBV5-5; tentatively, D is TRBD1 or TRBD2 (6 bases each). V was clipped by 6 bases and J by 6 bases, with 16 bases between them. This CDR3 comprises 13 residues. Germline V gene data show CDR1 as SGHKS and CDR2 as YYEKEE (reference sequence). This CDR3 reads CASNFVGGREQYF. The DNA of the CDR3 is TGTGCCAGCAACTTCGTTGGGGGGCGCGAGCAGTACTTC.

The rearrangement uses TRBV30 and TRBJ1-5; D uncertain. Germline V gives CDR1 GTSNPN, CDR2 SVGIG (reference sequence). Trimming removed 0 bases at V and 2 bases at J, with 8 bases between. The length of the CDR3 is 14 residues. The CDR3 DNA is TGTGCCTGGAGTGTACCTTTGGGCAATCAGCCCCAGCATTTT. It encodes CAWSVPLGNQPQHF. The full variable domain, completed using reference TRBV30 and TRBJ1-5, is SQTIHQWPATLVQPVGSPLSLECTVEGTSNPNLYWYRQAAGRGLQLLFYSVGIGQISSEVPQNLSASRPQDRQFILSSKKLLLSDSGFYLCAWSVPLGNQPQHFGDGTRLSIL.

Here the CDR3 reads CASSQDLDGGFLTNEKLFF. CDR3 coding DNA: TGCGCCAGCAGCCAAGATCTCGACGGGGGGTTTCTAACTAATGAAAAACTGTTTTTT. The V gene is TRBV4-3, the J gene TRBJ1-4; D possibly corresponds to TRBD1 (5 bases). V lost 0 bases and J 1 base, leaving 18 bases between the germline ends. This CDR3 comprises 19 residues. The V gene's germline CDR1 is LGHNA and CDR2 YSLEER.

This clonotype occurred once. A clone one base away is much larger, so this may be a read error. The rearrangement uses TRBV20-1 and TRBJ2-5, with TRBD1 matching over 9 bases. Germline loops: CDR1 DFQATT, CDR2 SNEGSKA (reference sequence). Trimming cost V 0 bases and J 11 bases; bases outside gene matches: 13. The CDR3 is made up of 15 amino acids. The CDR3 sequence is CSARDWRTGANEQYF. The CDR3 DNA reads TGCAGTGCTAGAGATTGGCGGACAGGGGCCAATGAGCAGTACTTC.

The J gene is TRBJ1-2, the V gene TRBV9; TRBD1 matches at 10 bases. CDR1 is SGDLS and CDR2 is YYNGEE in the germline V gene. There are 17 residues in the CDR3. The V gene end was trimmed by 3 bases and the J gene end by 5 bases; junction bases not matched to a gene: 13. CDR3 residues: CASSAVPGQGRCYGYTF. In nucleotides, the CDR3 is TGTGCCAGCAGCGCCGTCCCGGGACAGGGGCGATGTTATGGCTACACCTTC.

This clonotype was found many times. The rearrangement uses TRBV20-1 and TRBJ1-2, with D tentatively TRBD1 (5 bases). Germline loops: CDR1 DFQATT, CDR2 SNEGSKA (reference sequence). V lost 8 bases to trimming and J lost 4 bases, with 17 bases between them. The CDR3 is 13 residues long. CDR3 region: CSSTQALSYGYTF. The CDR3 nucleotides are TGCAGTTCAACACAGGCGCTCAGCTATGGCTACACCTTC.

This clonotype was observed once. V gene TRBV19 combines with J gene TRBJ2-7; weak D call: TRBD2 (7 bases). The DNA end favors TRBJ2-5, so the J call may be wrong. The germline gives CDR1 LNHDA, CDR2 SQIVND (reference sequence). This CDR3 contains 15 residues. The CDR3: CASSKLRGPQETQYF. The CDR3 nucleotides read TGTGCCAGTAGTAAGTTGCGGGGGCCACAGGAGACCCAGTACTTC.

This clonotype has more than one count but fewer than ten. This sequence joins TRBV20-1 and TRBJ2-1, with 12 bases that match TRBD2. The CDR3 extends over 17 amino acids. The V gene end was trimmed by 1 base and the J gene end by 6 bases; junction bases not matched to a gene: 10. The germline V gene has CDR1 DFQATT and CDR2 SNEGSKA (reference sequence). The CDR3 DNA reads TGCAGTGCTAGAGTCGCTAGCGGGGGGGCTTTGGGCAATGAGCAGTTCTTC. As protein: CSARVASGGALGNEQFF.

This clonotype was counted many times. The V call is TRBV2, the J call TRBJ2-5, with D tentatively TRBD2 (5 bases). Trimming took off 6 bases at V and 4 bases at J, with 12 bases between the two ends. The CDR3 covers 13 residues. Germline V gene lookup returns CDR1 SNHLY and CDR2 FYNNEI. CDR3 in amino acids: CASSGPEGETQYF. The CDR3 DNA reads as TGTGCCAGCAGCGGACCCGAGGGAGAGACCCAGTACTTC.

This clonotype was picked up a small number of times. The rearrangement joins TRBV11-2 to TRBJ1-4; D remains ambiguous. Germline values: CDR1 SGHAT, CDR2 FQNNGV. The CDR3 consists of 15 residues. Trimming removed 6 bases from V and 6 bases from J, with 17 bases in between. The CDR3 sequence is CASSPRPGGDEKLFF. In nucleotides, the CDR3 is TGTGCCAGCAGTCCGAGGCCGGGAGGCGATGAAAAACTGTTTTTT.

This chain connects TRBV25-1 to TRBJ2-4, with TRBD1 matching 7 bases. V shed 3 bases, J shed 6 bases, and the junction held 2 bases outside the gene matches. CDR1 and CDR2 (germline): MGHDK, SYGVNS. CDR3 length: 13 amino acids. CDR3 sequence reads: CASSEGTVNIQYF. In DNA, the CDR3 is TGTGCCAGCAGTGAGGGGACAGTAAACATTCAGTACTTC.